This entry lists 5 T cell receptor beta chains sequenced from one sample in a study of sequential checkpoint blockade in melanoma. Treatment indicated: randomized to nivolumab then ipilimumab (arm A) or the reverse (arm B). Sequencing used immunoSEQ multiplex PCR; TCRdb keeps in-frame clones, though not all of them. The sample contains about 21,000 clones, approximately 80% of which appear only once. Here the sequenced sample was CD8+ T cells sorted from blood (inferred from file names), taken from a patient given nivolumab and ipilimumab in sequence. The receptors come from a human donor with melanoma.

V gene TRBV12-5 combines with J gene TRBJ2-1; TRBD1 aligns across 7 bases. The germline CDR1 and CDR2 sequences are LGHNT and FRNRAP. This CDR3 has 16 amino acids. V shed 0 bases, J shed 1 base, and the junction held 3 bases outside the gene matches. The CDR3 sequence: CASGLVLTGSYNEQFF. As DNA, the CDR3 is TGTGCTAGTGGTTTGGTCTTGACAGGGTCCTACAATGAGCAGTTCTTC.

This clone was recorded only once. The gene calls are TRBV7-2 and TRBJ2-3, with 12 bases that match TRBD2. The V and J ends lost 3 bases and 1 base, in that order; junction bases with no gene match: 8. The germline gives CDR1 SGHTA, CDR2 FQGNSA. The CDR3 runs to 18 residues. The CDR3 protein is CASSFPSGGATGTDTQYF. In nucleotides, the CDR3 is TGTGCCAGCAGCTTCCCTAGCGGGGGGGCCACAGGCACAGATACGCAGTATTTT.

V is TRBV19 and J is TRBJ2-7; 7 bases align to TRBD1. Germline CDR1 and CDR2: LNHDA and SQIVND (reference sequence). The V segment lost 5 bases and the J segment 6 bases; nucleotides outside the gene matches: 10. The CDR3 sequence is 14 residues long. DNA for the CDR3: TGTGCCAGTAGTTTATACGGGACAGCGATCGAGCAGTACTTC. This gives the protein CASSLYGTAIEQYF.

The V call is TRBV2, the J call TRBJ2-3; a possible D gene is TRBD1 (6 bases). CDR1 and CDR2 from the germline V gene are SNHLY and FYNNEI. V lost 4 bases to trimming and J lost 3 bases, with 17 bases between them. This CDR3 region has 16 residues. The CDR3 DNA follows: TGTGCCAGCAGTGTTAAGTCAGGGGCGTTGACAGATACGCAGTATTTT. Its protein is CASSVKSGALTDTQYF.

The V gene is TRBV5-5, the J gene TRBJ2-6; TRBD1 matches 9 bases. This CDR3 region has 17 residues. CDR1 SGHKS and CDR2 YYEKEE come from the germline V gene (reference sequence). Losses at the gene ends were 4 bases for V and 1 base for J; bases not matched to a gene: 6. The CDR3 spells CASSGNRGRSGANVLTF. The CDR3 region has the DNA TGTGCCAGCAGCGGGAACAGGGGGCGTTCTGGGGCCAACGTCCTGACTTTC.